The text below deals with one T cell receptor beta chain. The sample comes from a study of neurological immune-mediated disorders. The CDR3 runs to 15 residues. V was trimmed by 1 base and J by 5 bases, leaving 15 bases between them. Germline V gives CDR1 SGDLS, CDR2 YYNGEE. One entry per CDR3 protein results from TCRdb running MiXCR on the 5' RACE reads. Of around 83,000 distinct CDR3 sequences listed, around 14% are singletons. The rearrangement links TRBV9 to TRBJ1-1, with TRBD1 as a possible D gene (6 bases). This TCR derives from a woman between 50 and 59 years old in good health. The specimen was PBMCs. Here the CDR3 DNA reads TGTGCCAGCAGCGTACCGTCGGGGGGCAATACTGAAGCTTTCTTT. This codes for CASSVPSGGNTEAFF.